What follows are 26 T cell receptor beta chains derived from one specimen sequenced in a study of blood T cell repertoires in COVID-19. Sequencing used immunoSEQ multiplex PCR; TCRdb keeps in-frame clones, though not all of them. The table records roughly 280,000 clones, approximately 89% of them present only once. The sequenced sample consisted of PBMCs or T cells enriched from blood (not recorded which). The receptors were sampled from an older woman who had recovered from COVID-19.

This clone was observed at least ten times. The same CDR3 arises from other DNA sequences in this sample as well. CDR3 in DNA: TGTGCCAGTAGTATAGGAGGGCGCTCTGGAAACACCATATATTTT. Residues: CASSIGGRSGNTIYF. V usage is TRBV19 and J usage is TRBJ1-3; D is unresolved. Germline V gives CDR1 LNHDA, CDR2 SQIVND (reference sequence). The V end lost 1 base, the J end lost 0 bases, and 7 bases lay between the germline ends. CDR3 length equals 15 residues.

The V and J genes are TRBV30 and TRBJ2-1; TRBD2 matches 10 bases. The V gene's germline CDR1 is GTSNPN and CDR2 SVGIG (reference sequence). This CDR3 comprises 15 residues. J gave up 4 bases and V 2 bases, and 5 bases lay outside the gene matches. The CDR3, as DNA: TGTGCCTGGAGTACCGGGACTAGCGATTACAATGAGCAGTTCTTC. It yields the protein CAWSTGTSDYNEQFF.

The chain joins TRBV30 to TRBJ1-1, with unresolved D. Trimming took off 1 base at V and 4 bases at J, with 10 bases between the two ends. The CDR3 is 13 residues long. Per germline, CDR1 GTSNPN and CDR2 SVGIG (reference sequence). CDR3 sequence (DNA): TGTGCCTGGAGTGGGAGTCTTACCACTGAAGCTTTCTTT. Its protein is CAWSGSLTTEAFF.

This clone was recorded once. The rearrangement joins TRBV12-3 or TRBV12-4 to TRBJ1-1; D gene uncertain. Trimming removed 3 bases at V and 4 bases at J, with 9 bases between. The CDR3 consists of 13 residues. The CDR3: CASSFQEVTEAFF. The CDR3 coding sequence is TGTGCCAGCAGTTTCCAAGAGGTCACTGAAGCTTTCTTT.

A few counts support this clone. This sequence joins TRBV2 and TRBJ1-3, with 9 positions matching TRBD1. The CDR3 extends over 19 amino acids. In germline, CDR1 is SNHLY, CDR2 FYNNEI. V lost 6 bases to trimming and J lost 0 bases; unmatched junction nucleotides: 15. The CDR3, as DNA: TGTGCCAGCAGCCTGGACAGGGGAGGTAGAATTTCCTCTGGAAACACCATATATTTT. As protein: CASSLDRGGRISSGNTIYF.

The rearrangement uses TRBV18 and TRBJ2-3; D gene ambiguous. The V end was cut by 2 bases, the J end by 1 base, with 7 bases between. Germline V gene sequence: CDR1 KGHSH, CDR2 LQKENI. CDR3 length: 14 residues. CDR3 loop: CASSPSRRTDTQYF. The CDR3 nucleotides read TGTGCCAGCTCACCATCTAGGCGCACAGATACGCAGTATTTT.

The V gene is TRBV10-3, the J gene TRBJ1-1; unclear D gene. The CDR3 length is 14 residues. With 4 bases removed from V and 3 bases from J, the gap between germline ends came to 12 bases. CDR1 and CDR2 (germline): ENHRY, SYGVKD. As DNA, the CDR3 is TGTGCCATCAGTGTAACGTCTACAGACACTGAAGCTTTCTTT. Translation: CAISVTSTDTEAFF.

V and J are TRBV24-1 and TRBJ2-3, with TRBD2 identical over 11 bases. CDR3 length equals 17 residues. Germline CDR1 and CDR2: KGHDR and SFDVKD. V was pared by 3 bases and J by 2 bases, with 6 bases of the junction left unmatched. CDR3 sequence: CATSDLTSGAVTDTQYF. Here the CDR3 DNA reads TGTGCCACCAGTGATCTGACTAGCGGGGCTGTCACAGATACGCAGTATTTT.

The CDR3 is CAIGPGGTEAFF. CDR3 in DNA: TGTGCCATCGGACCAGGGGGCACTGAAGCTTTCTTT. The chain carries TRBV28 and TRBJ1-1; 7 bases agree with TRBD1. V gave up 10 bases and J gave up 4 bases; unmatched junction bases: 6. The germline CDR1 and CDR2 sequences are MDHEN and SYDVKM. This CDR3 has 12 residues.

J is TRBJ2-5 and V is TRBV27, with D perhaps TRBD1 (6 bases). V lost 10 bases and J lost 4, with 10 bases in between. Germline lookup yields CDR1 MNHEY and CDR2 SMNVEV (reference sequence). The CDR3 spans 11 residues. The CDR3 DNA reads TGTGCCACTGGGGGCGCAGAGACCCAGTACTTC. This sequence encodes CATGGAETQYF.

The chain combines TRBV11-3 with TRBJ1-3, with 10 bases lining up with TRBD1. Trimming at V came to 8 bases and at J to 1 base, leaving 2 bases not matched to a gene. Germline V lookup: CDR1 SGHNT, CDR2 YENEEA. This CDR3 spans 14 amino acids. The CDR3 nucleotides read TGTGCCAGCGGACAGGGGGGTTCTGGAAACACCATATATTTT. As protein: CASGQGGSGNTIYF.

This clone showed up just once. This chain uses TRBV10-3 with TRBJ2-1; 9 nucleotides match TRBD2. CDR1 ENHRY and CDR2 SYGVKD come from the germline V gene. The V and J ends lost 2 bases and 7 bases, in that order; junction bases with no gene match: 6. The CDR3 has 15 amino acids. The CDR3 nucleotides are TGTGCCATCAGTGAGGGAGTAGCGGGGGCGAATGAGCAGTTCTTC. It specifies CAISEGVAGANEQFF.

V and J are TRBV19 and TRBJ1-1; D unresolved. Germline CDR1 reads LNHDA; CDR2 reads SQIVND (reference sequence). CDR3 size: 14 residues. Trimming took off 5 bases at V and 1 base at J, with 11 bases between the two ends. Here the CDR3 reads CASSPSIWNTEAFF. CDR3 DNA sequence: TGTGCCAGTAGTCCCAGTATATGGAACACTGAAGCTTTCTTT.

The V gene is TRBV14, the J gene TRBJ1-3, with 11 bases lining up with TRBD1. In germline, CDR1 is SGHDN, CDR2 FVKESK. The CDR3 runs to 17 residues. The ends lost 4 bases at V and 3 bases at J; junction bases unmatched: 8. The CDR3 coding sequence is TGTGCCAGCAGCCCCCTAACCGGGACAGGGGGTGGAAACACCATATATTTT. Its protein product is CASSPLTGTGGGNTIYF.

The chain links TRBV29-1 to TRBJ2-1, with 11 bases matching TRBD2. From germline, CDR1 is SQVTM and CDR2 ANQGSEA. The CDR3 runs to 14 residues. V trimming: 4 bases; J trimming: 9 bases; junction bases outside the gene matches: 8. The CDR3 protein is CSVGRTSGLGEQFF. The CDR3 DNA reads TGCAGCGTTGGCAGGACTAGCGGGTTGGGTGAGCAGTTCTTC.

This sequence joins TRBV7-3 and TRBJ1-2; possible D gene TRBD1, 5 bases. With 2 bases removed from V and 6 bases from J, the gap between germline ends came to 10 bases. Per the germline V gene, CDR1 is SGHTA and CDR2 is FQGTGA. The CDR3 contains 13 residues. CDR3 in DNA: TGTGCCAGCAGCTTACGATCAGGGAATGGCTACACCTTC. Amino acid sequence: CASSLRSGNGYTF.

The chain combines TRBV5-1 with TRBJ2-3; 11 positions agree with TRBD1. The germline CDR1 and CDR2 sequences are SGHRS and YFSETQ. The V and J ends lost 5 bases and 7 bases, in that order; junction bases with no gene match: 9. The CDR3 totals 15 residues. This chain's CDR3 is CASSRTGGSENTQYF. Written as DNA, the CDR3 is TGCGCCAGCAGTCGGACAGGGGGCTCAGAGAATACGCAGTATTTT.

The chain links TRBV6-2 or TRBV6-3 to TRBJ2-5, with TRBD2 identical over 9 bases. Germline trimming cut 2 bases from V and 3 bases from J; bases unmatched to any gene: 4. CDR1 is MNHEY and CDR2 is SVGEGT in the germline V gene. The CDR3 covers 15 residues. The CDR3 loop is CASSYGGGGEETQYF. In DNA, the CDR3 is TGTGCCAGCAGTTACGGCGGGGGGGGAGAAGAGACCCAGTACTTC.

The chain is built from TRBV20-1 and TRBJ2-3, with 10 bases identical to TRBD2. The CDR3 extends over 14 amino acids. V lost 3 bases to trimming and J lost 3 bases; unmatched junction nucleotides: 3. Germline CDR1 is DFQATT and CDR2 is SNEGSKA (reference sequence). The CDR3 reads CSASLAGVTDTQYF. CDR3 bases: TGCAGTGCTAGTCTAGCGGGGGTTACAGATACGCAGTATTTT.

The chain couples TRBV10-3 to TRBJ2-2; D perhaps matches TRBD2 (5 bases). Germline V gene lookup returns CDR1 ENHRY and CDR2 SYGVKD. The CDR3 is 16 residues long. The ends were cut back, 3 bases at V and 4 bases at J, with 15 bases in the middle. The CDR3 sequence is CAISESGKIGTGELFF. The CDR3 coding sequence is TGTGCCATCAGTGAATCGGGGAAGATTGGCACCGGGGAGCTGTTTTTT.

The J gene is TRBJ2-3, the V gene TRBV29-1; tentative D call: TRBD2 (5 bases). CDR3 length: 14 amino acids. V was clipped by 7 bases and J by 0 bases, with 14 bases between them. CDR1 is SQVTM, CDR2 ANQGSEA, per germline. The CDR3: CSAKSRESTDTQYF. CDR3 in DNA: TGCAGCGCCAAGAGTAGGGAGAGCACAGATACGCAGTATTTT.

The chain carries TRBV6-5 and TRBJ2-7, with a possible D match to TRBD2 (6 bases). Germline assignment: CDR1 MNHEY and CDR2 SVGAGI. The CDR3 sequence is 15 residues long. V was trimmed by 2 bases and J by 2 bases, leaving 13 bases between them. The CDR3 bases are TGTGCCAGCAGTTACCAAGGCGGGGCTGCCTACGAGCAGTACTTC. Amino acid sequence: CASSYQGGAAYEQYF.

The chain uses TRBV28 and TRBJ2-1; 11 bases agree with TRBD2. The CDR3 is 16 amino acids. Losses at the gene ends were 4 bases for V and 5 bases for J; bases not matched to a gene: 7. The germline V gene encodes CDR1 MDHEN and CDR2 SYDVKM. Here the CDR3 DNA reads TGTGCCAGCAGTTCCCGGGGACTAGCGGATAACAATGAGCAGTTCTTC. This gives the protein CASSSRGLADNNEQFF.

This rearrangement joins TRBV4-2 to TRBJ1-4, with D perhaps matching TRBD1 (5 bases). The CDR3 consists of 16 residues. Per germline, CDR1 LGHNA and CDR2 YNFKEQ. V lost 4 bases and J lost 7, with 19 bases in between. The CDR3: CASSLRTQRQGEKLFF. The CDR3 DNA reads as TGTGCCAGCAGCCTACGGACCCAGAGGCAGGGTGAAAAACTGTTTTTT.

The V gene is TRBV5-1, the J gene TRBJ2-5, with D maybe TRBD1 (7 bases). Deletions cut 3 bases from V and 1 base from J, with 16 bases between. Germline V gives CDR1 SGHRS, CDR2 YFSETQ. This CDR3 has 16 amino acids. The CDR3 loop reads CASSSNAGQPQETQYF. CDR3 sequence (DNA): TGCGCCAGCAGCTCCAACGCGGGACAGCCCCAAGAGACCCAGTACTTC.

The sample holds one count of this clone. CDR3 DNA sequence: TGTGCCAGCAGCCAATTCCAGGGTATAGGGAATGGCTACACCTTC. As protein: CASSQFQGIGNGYTF. The rearrangement joins TRBV14 to TRBJ1-2, with TRBD1 as a possible D gene (5 bases). Germline CDR1 SGHDN, CDR2 FVKESK. V lost 2 bases and J lost 6, with 16 bases in between. This CDR3 is built from 15 residues.